The 32 T cell receptor beta chains below come from one sample, sequenced in a study of T-cell memory formation after mild COVID-19. TCRdb reanalysed the 5' RACE reads using MiXCR and keeps one entry per CDR3 protein. The data show about 470,000 distinct CDR3 sequences, roughly 25% seen once. The sequenced sample consisted of PBMCs or a T cell subset sorted from them (not recorded which). The source is an adult woman who had mild COVID-19 (a few samples of this study predate the infection). Cell type and time point are not known.

This clonotype showed up just a few times. The CDR3 coding sequence is TGTGCCAGCAGTGCTAGCGGGGGGGCCCCAGATACGCAGTATTTT. It yields the protein CASSASGGAPDTQYF. The chain links TRBV6-4 to TRBJ2-3, with TRBD2 identical over 12 bases. CDR1 is MRHNA, CDR2 SNTAGT, per germline. The CDR3 is 15 amino acids. With 4 bases clipped from V and 4 bases from J, the junction kept 3 bases outside the gene matches.

The chain employs TRBV7-2 and TRBJ2-7; 15 nucleotides align to TRBD2. The junction had 10 bases not matched to a gene; V was cut back by 5 bases and J by 2 bases. CDR1 SGHTA and CDR2 FQGNSA come from the germline V gene. The CDR3 spans 18 residues. DNA for the CDR3: TGTGCCAGCAGCCGGGGACTAGCGGGAGGACCAACTCCCTACGAGCAGTACTTC. Translation gives CASSRGLAGGPTPYEQYF.

This clonotype was seen a few times. The chain links TRBV7-2 to TRBJ1-4; D gene unclear. Trimming shortened V by 1 base and J by 7 bases, and 13 bases separated the two germline ends. The CDR3 has 15 amino acids. Germline V gene data show CDR1 as SGHTA and CDR2 as FQGNSA. The CDR3 reads CASSLGLGVGEKLFF. The CDR3 DNA follows: TGTGCCAGCAGCTTAGGACTGGGCGTAGGTGAAAAACTGTTTTTT.

The V gene is TRBV7-9, the J gene TRBJ2-7; 9 nucleotides line up with TRBD1. V shed 2 bases, J shed 6 bases, and the junction held 8 bases outside the gene matches. There are 15 residues in the CDR3. Germline V gene data show CDR1 as SEHNR and CDR2 as FQNEAQ (reference sequence). The CDR3: CASSLTGTGHGEQYF. CDR3 coding DNA: TGTGCCAGCAGCTTAACCGGGACAGGGCATGGCGAGCAGTACTTC.

In its sample, this clonotype was seen many times. The chain combines TRBV5-1 with TRBJ2-1, with D possibly matching TRBD1 (6 bases). The CDR3 runs 17 residues. The V gene lost 1 base and the J gene lost 1 base, with 15 bases spanning the gap. Germline CDR1 is SGHRS and CDR2 is YFSETQ. The DNA for the CDR3 is TGCGCCAGCAGCTTGACTACAGGGAAAGTGTCCTACAATGAGCAGTTCTTC. Translation gives CASSLTTGKVSYNEQFF.

This rearrangement joins TRBV6-2 or TRBV6-3 to TRBJ2-4; the D call may be TRBD1 or TRBD2 (5 bases each). This CDR3 contains 17 residues. V was pared by 8 bases and J by 0 bases, with 20 bases between. Germline V lookup: CDR1 MNHEY, CDR2 SVGEGT. The CDR3 reads CASPKEVGDLAKNIQYF. For the CDR3, the DNA is TGTGCCAGCCCCAAGGAAGTGGGGGACCTAGCCAAAAACATTCAGTACTTC.

The chain combines TRBV5-4 with TRBJ2-3; D may correspond to TRBD1 or TRBD2 (5 bases each). CDR1 is SGHNT and CDR2 is YYREEE in the germline V gene (reference sequence). This CDR3 is built from 15 residues. Trimming left V 2 bases short and J 0 bases short, with 10 bases between. The CDR3 region is CASSLPGSSTDTQYF. The CDR3 DNA is TGTGCCAGCAGCTTACCAGGGAGTAGCACAGATACGCAGTATTTT. Complete variable domain (other parts from reference TRBV5-4 and TRBJ2-3): ETGVTQSPTHLIKTRGQQVTLRCSSQSGHNTVSWYQQALGQGPQFIFQYYREEENGRGNFPPRFSGLQFPNYSSELNVNALELDDSALYLCASSLPGSSTDTQYFGPGTRLTVL.

Here the CDR3 reads CAISEPGPSRDEQFF. The CDR3 nucleotides are TGTGCCATCAGTGAGCCAGGACCCTCTCGCGATGAGCAGTTCTTC. V and J are TRBV10-3 and TRBJ2-1; D is uncertain. CDR1 ENHRY and CDR2 SYGVKD come from the germline V gene. V lost 2 bases to trimming and J lost 8 bases, with 16 bases between them. The CDR3 extends over 15 amino acids.

This clonotype was counted only a few times. The chain joins TRBV20-1 to TRBJ2-6; D is ambiguous. Germline V gene sequence: CDR1 DFQATT, CDR2 SNEGSKA (reference sequence). This CDR3 has 14 residues. V was pared by 5 bases and J by 2 bases, with 10 bases between. The CDR3 DNA is TGCAGTGCTGTCCCAGGTACTGGGGCCAACGTCCTGACTTTC. Translated: CSAVPGTGANVLTF.

This rearrangement joins TRBV6-2 or TRBV6-3 to TRBJ2-7; D is unresolved. Trimming shortened V by 2 bases and J by 3 bases, and 11 bases separated the two germline ends. CDR1 and CDR2 (germline): MNHEY, SVGEGT. The CDR3 consists of 14 residues. In DNA, the CDR3 is TGTGCCAGCAGTTACGACGTCAGTTTCTACGAGCAGTACTTC. This translates into CASSYDVSFYEQYF.

The CDR3: CASSEGDKGEQYF. DNA of the CDR3: TGTGCCAGCAGCGAAGGGGACAAAGGCGAGCAGTACTTC. V is TRBV7-9 and J is TRBJ2-7; possible D gene TRBD1, 6 bases. The ends were cut back, 5 bases at V and 6 bases at J, with 14 bases in the middle. There are 13 residues in the CDR3. The germline V gene encodes CDR1 SEHNR and CDR2 FQNEAQ (reference sequence).

This chain uses TRBV11-2 with TRBJ2-2; possibly TRBD1 or TRBD2 for D (5 bases each). The V gene's germline CDR1 is SGHAT and CDR2 FQNNGV. Trimming removed 4 bases from V and 2 bases from J, with 11 bases in between. The CDR3 spans 15 residues. The CDR3 spells CASSSYRDNTGELFF. CDR3 DNA sequence: TGTGCCAGCAGCTCCTATCGGGACAACACCGGGGAGCTGTTTTTT.

The chain joins TRBV7-6 to TRBJ2-7, with D possibly matching TRBD2 (6 bases). V lost 1 base, J lost 7 bases, and 14 bases lay in between. Germline V gene sequence: CDR1 SGHVS, CDR2 FNYEAQ. The CDR3 is 14 residues long. The CDR3 loop is CASSLGNGGGEQYF. Written as DNA, the CDR3 is TGTGCCAGCAGCTTAGGCAACGGGGGAGGTGAGCAGTACTTC.

The chain carries TRBV3-1 and TRBJ2-3; 9 bases are shared with TRBD2. Germline trimming cut 5 bases from V and 0 bases from J; bases unmatched to any gene: 21. Per the germline V gene, CDR1 is LGHDT and CDR2 is YNNKEL (reference sequence). CDR3 size: 21 residues. The DNA for the CDR3 is TGTGCCAGCAGCAACCTCGAGCGGGGGGTCTCAAAGGGGTTTAGCACAGATACGCAGTATTTT. Protein product: CASSNLERGVSKGFSTDTQYF.

The gene calls are TRBV12-3 or TRBV12-4 and TRBJ1-5, with a tentative D call TRBD1 (6 bases). CDR3 size: 14 residues. V was shortened by 6 bases and J by 6 bases, with 15 bases between the two germline ends. The CDR3 loop is CASSQTGTSQPQHF. CDR3 DNA sequence: TGTGCCAGCAGCCAGACAGGAACCAGTCAGCCCCAGCATTTT.

This clonotype was detected a few times. The rearrangement uses TRBV6-1 and TRBJ1-5; 7 positions agree with TRBD1. The CDR3 sequence is 15 residues long. The junction had 3 bases not matched to a gene; V was cut back by 3 bases and J by 1 base. CDR1 and CDR2 (germline): MNHNS, SASEGT. CDR3 DNA: TGTGCCAGCAGTGACGCACAGGGGAGCAATCAGCCCCAGCATTTT. Translating gives CASSDAQGSNQPQHF.

This clonotype was recorded a few times. The chain joins TRBV7-2 to TRBJ2-1; maybe TRBD2 (5 bases). The CDR3 has 13 amino acids. V was clipped by 5 bases and J by 4 bases, with 9 bases between them. Germline CDR1 SGHTA, CDR2 FQGNSA. CDR3 sequence: CASSVTGYNEQFF. In DNA form, the CDR3 reads TGTGCCAGCAGCGTTACGGGATACAATGAGCAGTTCTTC.

The chain employs TRBV24-1 and TRBJ2-1, with 10 positions matching TRBD2. V dropped 2 bases and J dropped 7; count of bases not matched to a gene: 7. CDR1 KGHDR and CDR2 SFDVKD come from the germline V gene. The CDR3 has 16 residues. Here the CDR3 DNA reads TGTGCCACCAGTGATTACGGGACTAGCGCCTCAAATGAGCAGTTCTTC. This codes for CATSDYGTSASNEQFF.

The chain employs TRBV2 and TRBJ2-3, with 7 positions matching TRBD2. The length of the CDR3 is 15 residues. Germline V gene sequence: CDR1 SNHLY, CDR2 FYNNEI. With V trimmed by 5 bases and J by 5 bases, 10 bases remained unmatched. The CDR3 sequence: CASSQLASVVDTQYF. Written as DNA, the CDR3 is TGTGCCAGCAGTCAACTAGCGTCCGTGGTAGATACGCAGTATTTT.

This clonotype was counted only a few times. V is TRBV19 and J is TRBJ1-6; 7 bases match TRBD1. The CDR3 spans 15 residues. V lost 6 bases, J lost 6 bases, and 8 bases stayed unmatched. CDR1 is LNHDA, CDR2 SQIVND, per germline (reference sequence). Written as DNA, the CDR3 is TGTGCCAGTAGGACCGGGACAGAACCTAATTCACCCCTCCACTTT. Its translation: CASRTGTEPNSPLHF.

Only a few counts were recorded for this clonotype. The chain carries TRBV6-5 and TRBJ1-1, with TRBD1 identical over 8 bases. The J segment lost 6 bases and the V segment lost 2 bases, leaving 23 bases of the junction unmatched. The CDR3 contains 20 residues. Germline loops: CDR1 MNHEY, CDR2 SVGAGI. CDR3 loop: CASSYLSLKTPQGADAEAFF. The CDR3 DNA sequence: TGTGCCAGCAGTTACCTGTCACTAAAAACTCCTCAGGGGGCAGACGCTGAAGCTTTCTTT.

The chain uses TRBV18 and TRBJ1-5; 9 bases align to TRBD1. CDR3 size: 15 residues. Per germline, CDR1 KGHSH and CDR2 LQKENI. The V segment lost 2 bases and the J segment 5 bases; nucleotides outside the gene matches: 4. The CDR3 coding sequence is TGTGCCAGCTCACCAAGGGGACAGGGCGATCAGCCCCAGCATTTT. Translated, it gives CASSPRGQGDQPQHF.

This chain connects TRBV18 to TRBJ2-2; TRBD2 is a possible D gene (5 bases). The length of the CDR3 is 14 residues. Germline loops: CDR1 KGHSH, CDR2 LQKENI. V lost 2 bases to trimming and J lost 6 bases, with 10 bases between them. The DNA for the CDR3 is TGTGCCAGCTCACCAGAAGGGAGTTCCGGGGAGCTGTTTTTT. Its translation: CASSPEGSSGELFF.

The rearrangement links TRBV20-1 to TRBJ1-2, with a possible D match to TRBD1 (5 bases). CDR1 and CDR2 (germline): DFQATT, SNEGSKA (reference sequence). This CDR3 has 11 amino acids. V lost 1 base and J 7 bases, leaving 7 bases between the germline ends. CDR3 bases: TGCAGTGCTAGAGCGGGGGTTGGCTACACCTTC. This translates into CSARAGVGYTF.

This clonotype was picked up a small number of times. The chain employs TRBV27 and TRBJ2-2; 8 bases align to TRBD1. Germline assignment: CDR1 MNHEY and CDR2 SMNVEV (reference sequence). The trim removed 0 bases at V and 6 bases at J, leaving 6 bases unmatched. CDR3 length: 16 residues. The CDR3 sequence: CASSLSRTGWPGELFF. The CDR3 DNA follows: TGTGCCAGCAGTTTATCCCGGACAGGGTGGCCCGGGGAGCTGTTTTTT.

This clonotype was seen a handful of times. Here the CDR3 reads CASTSLGGGGLETQYF. The CDR3, as DNA: TGTGCCAGCACCTCCCTCGGAGGGGGCGGTTTGGAGACCCAGTACTTC. This chain connects TRBV12-3 or TRBV12-4 to TRBJ2-5; TRBD1 might be the D (7 bases). V was cut by 7 bases and J by 5 bases, with 23 bases left in between. This CDR3 region has 16 residues.

The chain carries TRBV4-1 and TRBJ2-7; 7 nucleotides agree with TRBD1. The CDR3 runs to 14 residues. V gave up 4 bases and J gave up 4 bases; unmatched junction bases: 7. Per the germline V gene, CDR1 is MGHRA and CDR2 is YSYEKL. The CDR3, as DNA: TGCGCCAGCAGCCCCGTAACAGGGGAATACGAGCAGTACTTC. It is translated as CASSPVTGEYEQYF.

In its sample, this clonotype was seen a few times. This chain connects TRBV20-1 to TRBJ2-7; D is possibly TRBD1 or TRBD2 (6 bases each). This CDR3 is 13 amino acids long. Germline lookup yields CDR1 DFQATT and CDR2 SNEGSKA (reference sequence). Trimming left V 8 bases short and J 4 bases short, with 18 bases between. The CDR3 DNA is TGCAGTTCAGGCAGGGGACTTTTGTACGAGCAGTACTTC. This encodes CSSGRGLLYEQYF.

This clonotype was recorded once. V is TRBV7-7 and J is TRBJ2-2; D could derive from TRBD1 or TRBD2 (5 bases each). V shed 5 bases and J shed 3 bases, with 10 bases lying between them. The CDR3 length is 14 residues. Germline V CDR1 and CDR2: SSHAT, FNYEAQ (reference sequence). CDR3 in DNA: TGTGCCAGCAGCGTCCAGGGAGACACCGGGGAGCTGTTTTTT. Protein: CASSVQGDTGELFF.

This clonotype was observed a single time. The gene calls are TRBV18 and TRBJ2-7; 7 bases fit TRBD1. The CDR3 runs 13 residues. Unmatched junction bases numbered 7, after V lost 6 bases and J lost 5 bases. Germline CDR1 and CDR2: KGHSH and LQKENI. The CDR3 DNA is TGTGCCAGCTCCCTCAACAGGGGAGACGAGCAGTACTTC. This codes for CASSLNRGDEQYF. The full variable domain, its missing parts supplied by reference TRBV18 and TRBJ2-7, is NAGVMQNPRHLVRRRGQEARLRCSPMKGHSHVYWYRQLPEEGLKFMVYLQKENIIDESGMPKERFSAEFPKEGPSILRIQQVVRGDSAAYFCASSLNRGDEQYFGPGTRLTVT.

The rearrangement links TRBV5-4 to TRBJ2-3, with 10 bases identical to TRBD2. The CDR3 spans 15 residues. CDR1 and CDR2 (germline): SGHNT, YYREEE (reference sequence). The V gene end was trimmed by 3 bases and the J gene end by 3 bases; junction bases not matched to a gene: 4. CDR3 nucleotides: TGTGCCAGCAGCTCCGGGACTAGCGTGACAGATACGCAGTATTTT. Protein: CASSSGTSVTDTQYF.

The chain recombines TRBV20-1 with TRBJ1-1; 9 bases match TRBD1. Germline-derived CDR1 and CDR2 are DFQATT and SNEGSKA (reference sequence). This CDR3 is 17 amino acids long. The trim removed 0 bases at V and 3 bases at J, leaving 11 bases unmatched. CDR3 in amino acids: CSARDAAGQGGYTEAFF. DNA for the CDR3: TGCAGTGCTAGAGATGCGGCGGGACAGGGTGGATACACTGAAGCTTTCTTT.